The clone carrying this T cell receptor beta chain was seen only once. Its antigen remains unknown. Germline V gene data show CDR1 as MDHEN and CDR2 as SYDVKM. The CDR3 covers 15 residues. J lost 5 bases, V lost 6 bases, and 10 bases had no gene match. Every HIV-positive participant received treatment in the United States. Run at survey level, the immunoSEQ assay was version v3.0. Profiling relied on immunoSEQ multiplex PCR, and the TCRdb table lists in-frame clones only, not all of them. Of approximately 32,000 clones in the sample, roughly four fifths were seen once. This record belongs to a study of long-term antiretroviral therapy in people with HIV. Study-wide context: The immediate-ART recommendation dates to 2015, and the earliest samples predate it by about a decade. Overall study results and limits: Following ART, diversity rose but still fell short of transplant donor controls.

Sequences were derived from unsorted PBMCs, sampled 0.3 years after starting antiretroviral therapy. The chain has TRBV28 and TRBJ2-7, with 10 bases identical to TRBD1. This TCR derives from a man between 18 and 35 years old with HIV. CDR3 in DNA: TGTGCCAGCAGAGAACCGGGGACAGGGGACCACGAGCAGTACTTC. It specifies CASREPGTGDHEQYF.